These 28 T cell receptor beta chains were sequenced from one sample in a study of blood T cell repertoires in COVID-19. Produced via immunoSEQ multiplex PCR; TCRdb's table is partial and in-frame only. The repertoire consists of about 150,000 clones, with roughly 90% occurring once and the leading ten covering roughly 3.9%. The sequencing input was PBMCs or T cells enriched from blood (not recorded which). These receptors were collected from a woman aged 40-49 years who had been exposed to COVID-19.

The rearrangement joins TRBV11-2 to TRBJ2-1, with 7 bases fitting TRBD1. The CDR3 runs to 16 residues. The germline V gene encodes CDR1 SGHAT and CDR2 FQNNGV. J lost 7 bases, V lost 1 base, and 10 bases had no gene match. Here the CDR3 reads CASSLGTDRRWNEQFF. In DNA form, the CDR3 reads TGTGCCAGCAGCTTAGGAACGGACAGGAGGTGGAATGAGCAGTTCTTC.

CDR3 bases: TGCGCCAGCAGTGAGTCGGGGACAGCCGAAGCTTTCTTT. Amino acid sequence: CASSESGTAEAFF. V usage is TRBV10-1 and J usage is TRBJ1-1; TRBD1 agrees at 7 bases. The CDR3 length is 13 residues. In germline, CDR1 is WNHNN, CDR2 SYGVQD (reference sequence). J was trimmed by 8 bases and V by 0 bases; bases with no gene match: 3.

In its sample, this clone was seen once. The V and J genes are TRBV5-1 and TRBJ1-2, with 8 bases fitting TRBD1. Trimming took 4 bases from V and 8 from J; bases not matched to a gene: 7. The CDR3 extends over 13 amino acids. Per germline, CDR1 SGHRS and CDR2 YFSETQ. The CDR3 DNA is TGCGCCAGCAGCCCTTCGACAGGGGACGGCTACACCTTC. This gives the protein CASSPSTGDGYTF.

V gene TRBV7-2 combines with J gene TRBJ2-5; maybe TRBD1 (6 bases). Germline lookup yields CDR1 SGHTA and CDR2 FQGNSA. The CDR3 runs 14 residues. V was trimmed by 5 bases and J by 3 bases, leaving 13 bases between them. The CDR3 spells CASSPRQAEETQYF. CDR3 nucleotides: TGTGCCAGCAGCCCCAGACAGGCGGAAGAGACCCAGTACTTC. Supplemented by reference TRBV7-2 and TRBJ2-5, the full variable domain reads GAGVSQSPSNKVTEKGKDVELRCDPISGHTALYWYRQSLGQGLEFLIYFQGNSAPDKSGLPSDRFSAERTGGSVSTLTIQRTQQEDSAVYLCASSPRQAEETQYFGPGTRLLVL.

The CDR3 is CASSQEADTQYF. CDR3 DNA sequence: TGTGCCAGCAGCCAGGAGGCAGATACGCAGTATTTT. This chain joins TRBV27 and TRBJ2-3; weak D call: TRBD2 (5 bases). The CDR3 contains 12 residues. Per germline, CDR1 MNHEY and CDR2 SMNVEV (reference sequence). The ends were cut back, 6 bases at V and 4 bases at J, with 8 bases in the middle.

The chain couples TRBV11-2 to TRBJ1-5; D perhaps matches TRBD1 (6 bases). This CDR3 contains 16 residues. The V gene lost 0 bases and the J gene lost 2 bases, with 11 bases spanning the gap. CDR1 SGHAT and CDR2 FQNNGV come from the germline V gene. CDR3 DNA sequence: TGTGCCAGCAGCTTAGATTCAGGGGCGGGCAATCAGCCCCAGCATTTT. Translated, it gives CASSLDSGAGNQPQHF.

This chain joins TRBV11-2 and TRBJ1-1; possibly TRBD1 for D (5 bases). The CDR3 extends over 12 amino acids. Germline V gene sequence: CDR1 SGHAT, CDR2 FQNNGV. V gave up 5 bases and J gave up 7 bases, with 11 bases separating them. CDR3 sequence: CASSPQGIEAFF. The CDR3 DNA is TGTGCCAGCAGCCCTCAGGGAATTGAAGCTTTCTTT.

This sequence joins TRBV2 and TRBJ2-1, with 14 bases identical to TRBD2. CDR3 size: 17 residues. J was trimmed by 8 bases and V by 3 bases; bases with no gene match: 9. In germline, CDR1 is SNHLY, CDR2 FYNNEI. The CDR3 is CASSDRSGLAGVHEQFF. CDR3 DNA sequence: TGTGCCAGCAGTGATCGATCGGGACTAGCGGGAGTGCATGAGCAGTTCTTC.

The V gene is TRBV19, the J gene TRBJ1-2, with TRBD1 matching over 10 bases. Germline V lookup: CDR1 LNHDA, CDR2 SQIVND (reference sequence). CDR3 length equals 13 residues. The V and J ends lost 5 bases and 5 bases, in that order; junction bases with no gene match: 2. Written as DNA, the CDR3 is TGTGCCAGTAGTGGGGGACAGGGGTATGGCTACACCTTC. This translates into CASSGGQGYGYTF.

The chain links TRBV4-1 to TRBJ1-3; no clear D gene. CDR1 and CDR2 (germline): MGHRA, YSYEKL. V lost 7 bases and J lost 0, with 13 bases in between. There are 15 residues in the CDR3. CDR3 residues: CASNRAPGSGNTIYF. Here the CDR3 DNA reads TGCGCCAGCAACCGCGCCCCGGGCTCTGGAAACACCATATATTTT.

The rearrangement uses TRBV10-3 and TRBJ2-3; D may be TRBD1 (6 bases). Trimming removed 3 bases at V and 3 bases at J, with 22 bases between. Per the germline V gene, CDR1 is ENHRY and CDR2 is SYGVKD. CDR3 length equals 18 residues. The CDR3 nucleotides read TGTGCCATCAGTGAACGCGCTGCGGACAGTGGTCTAACAGATACGCAGTATTTT. It yields the protein CAISERAADSGLTDTQYF.

The CDR3 nucleotides read TGTGCCAGCAGTGAAGATCGGGGAGGGAGCTACACCTTC. This encodes CASSEDRGGSYTF. The rearrangement links TRBV6-1 to TRBJ1-2; no reliable D call. There are 13 residues in the CDR3. Trimming left V 1 base short and J 9 bases short, with 12 bases between. CDR1 is MNHNS, CDR2 SASEGT, per germline.

This sequence joins TRBV19 and TRBJ1-4; D remains ambiguous. Trimming shortened V by 1 base and J by 5 bases, and 11 bases separated the two germline ends. In germline, CDR1 is LNHDA, CDR2 SQIVND (reference sequence). The CDR3 has 15 residues. The CDR3 protein is CASSIVHRGNEKLFF. CDR3 bases: TGTGCCAGTAGTATAGTGCATAGAGGGAATGAAAAACTGTTTTTT.

V is TRBV29-1 and J is TRBJ2-1; TRBD2 is a possible D gene (5 bases). The V gene's germline CDR1 is SQVTM and CDR2 ANQGSEA. The V end was cut by 5 bases, the J end by 0 bases, with 14 bases between. This CDR3 spans 15 amino acids. The CDR3 DNA is TGCAGCGTTTTGTCTAGCCAGAGCTCCTACAATGAGCAGTTCTTC. Protein sequence: CSVLSSQSSYNEQFF.

J is TRBJ2-4 and V is TRBV2, with TRBD1 identical over 10 bases. From germline, CDR1 is SNHLY and CDR2 FYNNEI. J gave up 0 bases and V 7 bases, and 9 bases lay outside the gene matches. This CDR3 spans 17 amino acids. The CDR3 loop reads CASTSFGTGVAKNIQYF. CDR3 DNA: TGTGCCAGCACATCCTTCGGGACAGGGGTAGCCAAAAACATTCAGTACTTC.

The chain carries TRBV7-2 and TRBJ1-5, with TRBD1 matching over 9 bases. The CDR3 runs to 16 residues. J gave up 6 bases and V 5 bases, and 11 bases lay outside the gene matches. Germline V gene lookup returns CDR1 SGHTA and CDR2 FQGNSA. The CDR3 protein is CASSPWTGVKPQPQHF. CDR3 nucleotide sequence: TGTGCCAGCAGCCCTTGGACAGGGGTTAAGCCTCAGCCCCAGCATTTT. Variable domain in full (rest from reference TRBV7-2 and TRBJ1-5): GAGVSQSPSNKVTEKGKDVELRCDPISGHTALYWYRQSLGQGLEFLIYFQGNSAPDKSGLPSDRFSAERTGGSVSTLTIQRTQQEDSAVYLCASSPWTGVKPQPQHFGDGTRLSIL.

The chain employs TRBV5-6 and TRBJ2-5; no clear D gene. Germline lookup yields CDR1 SGHDT and CDR2 YYEEEE. This CDR3 has 14 residues. V was pared by 0 bases and J by 1 base, with 7 bases between. The CDR3 bases are TGTGCCAGCAGCTTGGACGCGCGCCAAGAGACCCAGTACTTC. Its protein is CASSLDARQETQYF.

This chain links TRBV7-9 with TRBJ1-5, with a weak D call TRBD1 (5 bases). Looked up from germline, CDR1 is SEHNR and CDR2 is FQNEAQ (reference sequence). The CDR3 is made up of 12 amino acids. V was clipped by 5 bases and J by 5 bases, with 7 bases between them. DNA of the CDR3: TGTGCCAGCAGCAAACAGGATCAGCCCCAGCATTTT. This encodes CASSKQDQPQHF.

The CDR3 sequence: CASSPTGGYGYTF. The CDR3 DNA sequence: TGTGCCAGCAGCCCGACAGGGGGCTATGGCTACACCTTC. J is TRBJ1-2 and V is TRBV11-2; TRBD1 matches at 9 bases. This CDR3 is built from 13 residues. Germline CDR1 is SGHAT and CDR2 is FQNNGV. With V trimmed by 5 bases and J by 4 bases, 2 bases remained unmatched.

The chain uses TRBV5-5 and TRBJ1-3; possibly TRBD1 for D (6 bases). With 4 bases removed from V and 3 bases from J, the gap between germline ends came to 20 bases. From germline, CDR1 is SGHKS and CDR2 YYEKEE (reference sequence). The CDR3 runs to 17 residues. In DNA form, the CDR3 reads TGTGCCAGCAGCCCTGTTGGGGGCACGGTACGTGGAAACACCATATATTTT. Its translation is CASSPVGGTVRGNTIYF.

The gene calls are TRBV25-1 and TRBJ2-1; TRBD1 aligns across 7 bases. V shed 5 bases and J 7 bases; nucleotides not matched to a gene: 11. CDR3 length equals 15 residues. Germline CDR1 MGHDK, CDR2 SYGVNS. CDR3: CASSLYYRGENEQFF. The CDR3 coding sequence is TGTGCCAGCAGTCTTTACTACAGGGGCGAAAATGAGCAGTTCTTC.

This chain links TRBV19 with TRBJ1-1, with D possibly being TRBD1 (5 bases). Germline V gene lookup returns CDR1 LNHDA and CDR2 SQIVND (reference sequence). Trimming left V 7 bases short and J 1 base short, with 13 bases between. CDR3 length equals 14 residues. In DNA, the CDR3 is TGTGCCAGTACGAGGTGGGGGGGGAACACTGAAGCTTTCTTT. Protein: CASTRWGGNTEAFF. Using reference TRBV19 and TRBJ1-1 for the parts outside the CDR3, the full variable domain is DGGITQSPKYLFRKEGQNVTLSCEQNLNHDAMYWYRQDPGQGLRLIYYSQIVNDFQKGDIAEGYSVSREKKESFPLTVTSAQKNPTAFYLCASTRWGGNTEAFFGQGTRLTVV.

V gene TRBV5-5 combines with J gene TRBJ1-2; D call uncertain. Germline values: CDR1 SGHKS, CDR2 YYEKEE (reference sequence). The CDR3 extends over 14 amino acids. The V end was cut by 0 bases, the J end by 6 bases, with 12 bases between. This CDR3 reads CASSLAFWPDGYTF. The CDR3 region has the DNA TGTGCCAGCAGCTTGGCTTTCTGGCCTGATGGCTACACCTTC.

The chain links TRBV7-8 to TRBJ1-1; 7 positions agree with TRBD1. The germline V gene has CDR1 SGHVS and CDR2 FQNEAQ. This CDR3 is built from 14 residues. J lost 1 base, V lost 1 base, and 0 bases had no gene match. The CDR3 nucleotides read TGTGCCAGCAGCTTAGGGACAGGGAACACTGAAGCTTTCTTT. Protein: CASSLGTGNTEAFF.

This chain uses TRBV5-1 with TRBJ2-5; 7 bases map to TRBD2. Germline CDR1 SGHRS, CDR2 YFSETQ. Losses at the gene ends were 6 bases for V and 4 bases for J; bases not matched to a gene: 12. The CDR3 covers 15 residues. The CDR3 DNA reads as TGCGCCAGCACCCTCCGGGAGCGGGGAAGAGAGACCCAGTACTTC. Amino acid sequence: CASTLRERGRETQYF.

The chain has TRBV29-1 and TRBJ1-6; possibly TRBD1 for D (5 bases). With 6 bases removed from V and 9 bases from J, the gap between germline ends came to 18 bases. This CDR3 contains 14 residues. CDR1 is SQVTM, CDR2 ANQGSEA, per germline. CDR3 residues: CSVTYEGAGSPLHF. The CDR3 nucleotides read TGCAGCGTAACCTATGAAGGGGCTGGTTCACCCCTCCACTTT.

The chain recombines TRBV28 with TRBJ1-1, with unresolved D. Per the germline V gene, CDR1 is MDHEN and CDR2 is SYDVKM. Trimming shortened V by 5 bases and J by 5 bases, and 15 bases separated the two germline ends. The CDR3 totals 14 residues. CDR3 sequence: CASSQSYLRTEAFF. CDR3 coding DNA: TGTGCCAGCAGTCAGTCCTATCTGAGGACTGAAGCTTTCTTT.

CDR3 sequence: CSVEDRGSRAFF. The DNA of the CDR3 is TGCAGCGTTGAAGATAGGGGGTCTCGAGCTTTCTTT. This chain joins TRBV29-1 and TRBJ1-1; the D gene is possibly TRBD1 (6 bases). V dropped 0 bases and J dropped 10 bases, with 12 bases sitting between them. Germline V CDR1 and CDR2: SQVTM, ANQGSEA. The CDR3 spans 12 residues.